These 10 T cell receptor beta chains were all obtained from the same sample, sequenced in a study of memory CD8 T cells in hepatitis C reinfection. Stated time point: peak reinfection, 3 to 8 weeks after reinfection detection. TCR sequencing was done directly ex vivo on sorted cells, without expansion in vitro. Generated by immunoSEQ multiplex PCR, the TCRdb table keeps only in-frame clones and is missing some. The repertoire consists of tens of thousands of clones, with around nine tenths occurring once and the leading ten covering 1% to 1.5%. The specimen sequenced was naive CD8+ T cells sorted from blood. These receptors were taken from a man between 18 and 29 years old with hepatitis C virus infection.

J is TRBJ1-5 and V is TRBV7-9; no clear D gene. CDR3 length: 12 residues. Trimming removed 5 bases at V and 6 bases at J, with 8 bases between. The germline V gene encodes CDR1 SEHNR and CDR2 FQNEAQ (reference sequence). The CDR3 DNA sequence: TGTGCCAGCAGCCTGGCAGGTCAGCCCCAGCATTTT. Its translation is CASSLAGQPQHF.

The chain uses TRBV4-2 and TRBJ2-2; tentative D call: TRBD1 (6 bases). The CDR3 contains 18 residues. V gave up 0 bases and J gave up 2 bases, with 16 bases separating them. CDR1 is LGHNA, CDR2 YNFKEQ, per germline. CDR3 nucleotides: TGTGCCAGCAGCCAAGAGGTCCCAGGGGCGACAAACACCGGGGAGCTGTTTTTT. It specifies CASSQEVPGATNTGELFF.

The genes are TRBV28 and TRBJ1-4; 7 bases match TRBD1. Germline assignment: CDR1 MDHEN and CDR2 SYDVKM. The junction had 6 bases not matched to a gene; V was cut back by 7 bases and J by 1 base. There are 15 residues in the CDR3. CDR3 sequence: CASNYDRETNEKLFF. The DNA of the CDR3 is TGTGCCAGCAATTACGACAGGGAAACTAATGAAAAACTGTTTTTT.

V and J are TRBV27 and TRBJ2-6, with 9 bases lining up with TRBD2. The CDR3 covers 17 residues. Germline lookup yields CDR1 MNHEY and CDR2 SMNVEV (reference sequence). Trimming cost V 3 bases and J 3 bases; bases outside gene matches: 6. The CDR3 DNA is TGTGCCAGCAGTTTGAGCGGGGGGACGTATGGGGCCAACGTCCTGACTTTC. It codes for CASSLSGGTYGANVLTF.

J is TRBJ2-7 and V is TRBV4-1; 8 bases fit TRBD2. The germline V gene encodes CDR1 MGHRA and CDR2 YSYEKL. Trimming took 2 bases from V and 3 from J; bases not matched to a gene: 6. The CDR3 length is 15 residues. CDR3 residues: CASSQPGLGDYEQYF. CDR3 nucleotides: TGCGCCAGCAGCCAACCGGGACTAGGGGACTACGAGCAGTACTTC.

The chain links TRBV7-9 to TRBJ1-1, with 8 bases fitting TRBD1. CDR1 is SEHNR, CDR2 FQNEAQ, per germline (reference sequence). The CDR3 is 14 residues long. Trimming took 5 bases from V and 7 from J; bases not matched to a gene: 9. The CDR3 region is CASSPVQGVLEAFF. CDR3 in DNA: TGTGCCAGCAGCCCCGTACAGGGGGTACTTGAAGCTTTCTTT. The full variable domain, in which reference TRBV7-9 and TRBJ1-1 provide the parts outside the CDR3, is DTGVSQNPRHKITKRGQNVTFRCDPISEHNRLYWYRQTLGQGPEFLTYFQNEAQLEKSRLLSDRFSAERPKGSFSTLEIQRTEQGDSAMYLCASSPVQGVLEAFFGQGTRLTVV.

This clone is a singleton in its sample. The chain has TRBV11-2 and TRBJ2-7; 7 positions agree with TRBD1. This CDR3 comprises 15 residues. Germline V gene lookup returns CDR1 SGHAT and CDR2 FQNNGV. The ends lost 4 bases at V and 2 bases at J; junction bases unmatched: 8. CDR3 bases: TGTGCCAGCAGCTCCGCGACAGGGTTAGCCTACGAGCAGTACTTC. It translates to CASSSATGLAYEQYF.

This chain links TRBV7-8 with TRBJ2-3; TRBD2 matches at 8 bases. The CDR3 runs 19 residues. Germline V gives CDR1 SGHVS, CDR2 FQNEAQ. V dropped 1 base and J dropped 2; count of bases not matched to a gene: 14. The CDR3 nucleotides are TGTGCCAGCAGCTTAGGTCTGGCTCGGCGGGGGGACACCACAGATACGCAGTATTTT. This encodes CASSLGLARRGDTTDTQYF.

The V gene is TRBV19, the J gene TRBJ1-5; TRBD1 agrees at 7 bases. J gave up 3 bases and V 5 bases, and 10 bases lay outside the gene matches. CDR1 is LNHDA, CDR2 SQIVND, per germline (reference sequence). The CDR3 sequence is 16 residues long. CDR3 amino acids: CASSGYLQGFNQPQHF. The CDR3 DNA sequence: TGTGCCAGTAGTGGGTACTTACAGGGGTTCAATCAGCCCCAGCATTTT.

This clone was seen a single time. The V call is TRBV10-2, the J call TRBJ2-3, with TRBD2 matching 8 bases. CDR3 size: 15 residues. CDR1 WSHSY and CDR2 SAAADI come from the germline V gene. V lost 6 bases and J lost 9; bases outside the gene matches: 14. The CDR3 DNA follows: TGCGCCAGCAGGACATCCCTGGGACTAGTAGCAACGCAGTATTTT. It specifies CASRTSLGLVATQYF.